A single sample is the source of the 21 T cell receptor beta chains below, sequenced in a study of beta chain features in type 1 diabetes. Of the isolated RNA, all was reverse transcribed, and so the sequenced material was expressed TCRB transcripts. Produced via immunoSEQ multiplex PCR; TCRdb's table is partial and in-frame only. The sample yields over 40,000 clones, around 70% seen once. Study results and limitations: Shorter TCRB CDR3s, moderately but significantly so, marked every one of the four CD4+ subsets in Type 1 diabetes patients.

Their antigens are not known. Sequenced sample: Tregs from blood. These receptors originate from a woman between 18 and 29 years old with type 1 diabetes.

A few counts support this clone. The gene calls are TRBV28 and TRBJ1-3; no firm D call. Per germline, CDR1 MDHEN and CDR2 SYDVKM. This CDR3 comprises 13 residues. The V and J ends lost 5 bases and 9 bases respectively, with 14 bases between them. The CDR3 nucleotides are TGTGCCAGCAGTCCCCCCACTGCCCCCACCATATATTTT. Its translation is CASSPPTAPTIYF.

The chain links TRBV10-3 to TRBJ2-3; TRBD1 matches 7 bases. V lost 6 bases and J lost 0; bases outside the gene matches: 9. The CDR3 spans 16 residues. Germline V gives CDR1 ENHRY, CDR2 SYGVKD. The CDR3 here is CAISAGRTGSTDTQYF. CDR3 bases: TGTGCCATCAGCGCTGGCCGGACAGGCAGCACAGATACGCAGTATTTT.

The chain links TRBV19 to TRBJ1-5; TRBD1 agrees at 7 bases. J lost 3 bases, V lost 5 bases, and 7 bases had no gene match. The CDR3 sequence is 15 residues long. Germline CDR1 LNHDA, CDR2 SQIVND (reference sequence). The CDR3 spells CASSQQGTHNQPQHF. CDR3 nucleotide sequence: TGTGCCAGTAGTCAACAGGGGACTCACAATCAGCCCCAGCATTTT.

The V and J genes are TRBV5-1 and TRBJ1-4; D gene uncertain. The V gene lost 0 bases and the J gene lost 13 bases, with 10 bases spanning the gap. The CDR3 covers 12 residues. CDR1 and CDR2 (germline): SGHRS, YFSETQ. The CDR3 nucleotides read TGCGCCAGCAGCTTGGCGGGAGGACGACTGTTTTTT. It translates to CASSLAGGRLFF.

Only a few counts were recorded for this clone. The CDR3 nucleotides are TGTGCCAGCAGCTTAGGCGAATTGGGGCCTGAAGCTTTCTTT. Amino acids: CASSLGELGPEAFF. This chain joins TRBV7-9 and TRBJ1-1; weak D call: TRBD1 (5 bases). Germline V gene data show CDR1 as SEHNR and CDR2 as FQNEAQ (reference sequence). V lost 1 base, J lost 6 bases, and 12 bases lay in between. The CDR3 contains 14 residues.

This clone has only a few counts. The genes are TRBV10-3 and TRBJ1-1, with 9 nucleotides matching TRBD1. The germline V gene encodes CDR1 ENHRY and CDR2 SYGVKD. The CDR3 length is 13 residues. V shed 10 bases, J shed 2 bases, and the junction held 5 bases outside the gene matches. The CDR3 DNA reads as TGTGCCACCTCGGGACAGGGTAACACTGAAGCTTTCTTT. It translates to CATSGQGNTEAFF.

The chain is built from TRBV7-9 and TRBJ2-7; 7 bases are shared with TRBD2. Trimming at V came to 1 base and at J to 5 bases, leaving 2 bases not matched to a gene. Germline loops: CDR1 SEHNR, CDR2 FQNEAQ (reference sequence). The length of the CDR3 is 13 residues. The CDR3 reads CASSLGGGNEQYF. CDR3 coding DNA: TGTGCCAGCAGCTTAGGGGGGGGAAACGAGCAGTACTTC.

The chain has TRBV7-2 and TRBJ2-3, with TRBD2 matching over 7 bases. This CDR3 spans 16 amino acids. Per the germline V gene, CDR1 is SGHTA and CDR2 is FQGNSA. Trimming removed 1 base from V and 2 bases from J; junction bases left unmatched: 6. DNA of the CDR3: TGTGCCAGCAGCTTAGGGGGGGGACTCCCCACAGATACGCAGTATTTT. This translates into CASSLGGGLPTDTQYF.

This rearrangement joins TRBV9 to TRBJ2-3, with a tentative D call TRBD2 (5 bases). Germline-derived CDR1 and CDR2 are SGDLS and YYNGEE. This CDR3 comprises 16 residues. Between the trimmed V and J ends, which lost 0 bases and 1 base, there was a span of 12 bases. The CDR3 loop is CASSVGSRRGTDTQYF. CDR3 coding DNA: TGTGCCAGCAGCGTAGGGAGCAGGCGGGGCACAGATACGCAGTATTTT.

The chain recombines TRBV7-2 with TRBJ2-1, with 7 bases aligning to TRBD1. V lost 4 bases, J lost 4 bases, and 7 bases stayed unmatched. The germline V gene encodes CDR1 SGHTA and CDR2 FQGNSA. This CDR3 has 15 residues. In DNA, the CDR3 is TGTGCCAGCAGCTCTACCGGGACAGAGTACAATGAGCAGTTCTTC. Amino acids: CASSSTGTEYNEQFF.

This sequence joins TRBV19 and TRBJ1-5; possible D gene TRBD1, 6 bases. From germline, CDR1 is LNHDA and CDR2 SQIVND (reference sequence). The CDR3 runs 13 residues. With 5 bases removed from V and 6 bases from J, the gap between germline ends came to 11 bases. The CDR3 region has the DNA TGTGCCAGTAGTGCAGGGGTAATTCAGCCCCAGCATTTT. This gives the protein CASSAGVIQPQHF. Drawing the rest from reference TRBV19 and TRBJ1-5, the complete variable domain is DGGITQSPKYLFRKEGQNVTLSCEQNLNHDAMYWYRQDPGQGLRLIYYSQIVNDFQKGDIAEGYSVSREKKESFPLTVTSAQKNPTAFYLCASSAGVIQPQHFGDGTRLSIL.

The chain recombines TRBV6-1 with TRBJ2-3; tentatively, D is TRBD2 (5 bases). The germline V gene encodes CDR1 MNHNS and CDR2 SASEGT. This CDR3 region has 13 residues. Trimming removed 11 bases from V and 2 bases from J, with 14 bases in between. The CDR3 is CAVKGGYTDTQYF. In nucleotides, the CDR3 is TGTGCCGTCAAAGGAGGCTACACAGATACGCAGTATTTT.

CDR3: CASMRKGLRTEAFF. DNA of the CDR3: TGTGCCAGCATGAGGAAAGGTCTTCGAACTGAAGCTTTCTTT. The chain carries TRBV27 and TRBJ1-1; D gene uncertain. Germline V gene lookup returns CDR1 MNHEY and CDR2 SMNVEV (reference sequence). The CDR3 runs 14 residues. Trimming removed 7 bases at V and 5 bases at J, with 17 bases between.

The chain recombines TRBV6-1 with TRBJ2-2; 7 bases fit TRBD1. After removal of 4 bases from V and 7 bases from J, the junction contained 12 bases not matched to a gene. The CDR3 contains 16 residues. CDR1 is MNHNS and CDR2 is SASEGT in the germline V gene. Written as DNA, the CDR3 is TGTGCCAGCAGTGGGGGAGTACAGGGGATGGTCGGGGAGCTGTTTTTT. Encoded protein: CASSGGVQGMVGELFF.

The rearrangement uses TRBV6-5 and TRBJ1-2; D might be TRBD1 (5 bases). The germline V gene has CDR1 MNHEY and CDR2 SVGAGI. The germline V and J ends were trimmed by 5 bases and 3 bases, with 16 bases remaining between them. The CDR3 covers 15 residues. CDR3 DNA: TGTGCCAGCAGTCCAAGCCCGGGACTGGACTATGGCTACACCTTC. Amino acids: CASSPSPGLDYGYTF.

The chain carries TRBV29-1 and TRBJ2-7; the D is unclear. CDR1 SQVTM and CDR2 ANQGSEA come from the germline V gene. Trimming pared 8 bases from V and 0 bases from J, leaving 8 bases between. The CDR3 runs 11 residues. The CDR3 coding sequence is TGCAGCTCTGCGGACTCCTACGAGCAGTACTTC. Protein sequence: CSSADSYEQYF.

This sequence joins TRBV27 and TRBJ2-3; tentative D call: TRBD2 (6 bases). Trimming stripped 5 bases from V and 5 bases from J, with 8 bases between. The V gene's germline CDR1 is MNHEY and CDR2 SMNVEV (reference sequence). CDR3 length: 12 residues. The CDR3 sequence: CASSRAGDTQYF. Here the CDR3 DNA reads TGTGCCAGCAGTAGAGCGGGAGATACGCAGTATTTT.

The chain has TRBV7-9 and TRBJ2-7; 7 bases fit TRBD2. Germline loops: CDR1 SEHNR, CDR2 FQNEAQ (reference sequence). The V gene end was trimmed by 4 bases and the J gene end by 2 bases; junction bases not matched to a gene: 5. There are 14 residues in the CDR3. CDR3 protein: CASSSSGLAYEQYF. In DNA, the CDR3 is TGTGCCAGCAGCTCATCAGGACTAGCCTACGAGCAGTACTTC.

V is TRBV10-3 and J is TRBJ1-1; TRBD1 might be the D (6 bases). Trimming cost V 6 bases and J 1 base, with 15 bases left between them. Germline V gives CDR1 ENHRY, CDR2 SYGVKD. CDR3 length equals 15 residues. CDR3 sequence: CAIRKQGVGNTEAFF. CDR3 nucleotides: TGTGCCATCAGAAAACAGGGCGTGGGGAACACTGAAGCTTTCTTT.

The chain links TRBV27 to TRBJ1-5, with D possibly TRBD1 on 6 matching bases. CDR1 is MNHEY, CDR2 SMNVEV, per germline (reference sequence). Trimming stripped 5 bases from V and 7 bases from J, with 15 bases between. The CDR3 has 14 amino acids. The CDR3 loop reads CASSPQGVGQPQHF. Here the CDR3 DNA reads TGTGCCAGCAGTCCACAGGGAGTTGGGCAGCCCCAGCATTTT.

The chain is built from TRBV4-1 and TRBJ2-7; weak D call: TRBD2 (5 bases). The germline gives CDR1 MGHRA, CDR2 YSYEKL. CDR3 length: 14 amino acids. Between the trimmed V and J ends, which lost 0 bases and 3 bases, there was a span of 9 bases. CDR3 sequence: CASSQDHGGYEQYF. CDR3 sequence (DNA): TGCGCCAGCAGCCAAGATCATGGAGGCTACGAGCAGTACTTC.